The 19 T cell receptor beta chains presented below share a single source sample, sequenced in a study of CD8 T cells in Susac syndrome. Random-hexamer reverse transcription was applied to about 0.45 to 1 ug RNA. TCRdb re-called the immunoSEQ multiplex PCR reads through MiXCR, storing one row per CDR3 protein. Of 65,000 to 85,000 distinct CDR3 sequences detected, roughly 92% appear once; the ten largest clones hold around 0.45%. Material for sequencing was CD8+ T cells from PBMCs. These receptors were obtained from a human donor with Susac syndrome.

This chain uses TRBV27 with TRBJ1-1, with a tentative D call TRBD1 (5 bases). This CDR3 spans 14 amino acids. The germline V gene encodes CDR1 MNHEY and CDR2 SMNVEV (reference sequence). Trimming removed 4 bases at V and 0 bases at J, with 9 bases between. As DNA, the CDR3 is TGTGCCAGCAGTTCCTGGGGGGTGAACACTGAAGCTTTCTTT. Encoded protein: CASSSWGVNTEAFF.

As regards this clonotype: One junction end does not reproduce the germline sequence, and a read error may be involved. Written as DNA, the CDR3 is TGTGCCACCAGCCCCGGGGAGGCCCAGTACTTC. This codes for CATSPGEAQYF. The V call is TRBV7-9, the J call TRBJ2-5; maybe TRBD2 (6 bases). CDR1 is SEHNR and CDR2 is FQNEAQ in the germline V gene (reference sequence). The CDR3 loop spans 11 amino acids.

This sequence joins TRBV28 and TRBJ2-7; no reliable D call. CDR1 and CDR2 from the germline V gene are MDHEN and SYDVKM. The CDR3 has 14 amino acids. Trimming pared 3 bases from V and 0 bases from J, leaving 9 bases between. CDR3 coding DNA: TGTGCCAGCAGTTTCGGGTATTCCTCCTACGAGCAGTACTTC. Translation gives CASSFGYSSYEQYF.

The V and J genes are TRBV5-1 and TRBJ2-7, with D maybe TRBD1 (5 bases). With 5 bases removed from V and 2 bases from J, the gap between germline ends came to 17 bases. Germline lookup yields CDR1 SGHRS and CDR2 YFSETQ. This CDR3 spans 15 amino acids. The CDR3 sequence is CASSLTPDSPYEQYF. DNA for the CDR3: TGCGCCAGCAGTCTGACCCCCGACAGCCCCTACGAGCAGTACTTC. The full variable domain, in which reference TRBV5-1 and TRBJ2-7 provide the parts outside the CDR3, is KAGVTQTPRYLIKTRGQQVTLSCSPISGHRSVSWYQQTPGQGLQFLFEYFSETQRNKGNFPGRFSGRQFSNSRSEMNVSTLELGDSALYLCASSLTPDSPYEQYFGPGTRLTVT.

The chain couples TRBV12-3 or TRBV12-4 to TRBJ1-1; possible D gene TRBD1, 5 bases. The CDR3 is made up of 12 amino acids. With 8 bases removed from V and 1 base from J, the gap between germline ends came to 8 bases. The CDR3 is CASGDSNTEAFF. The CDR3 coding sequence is TGTGCCAGCGGGGACTCGAACACTGAAGCTTTCTTT.

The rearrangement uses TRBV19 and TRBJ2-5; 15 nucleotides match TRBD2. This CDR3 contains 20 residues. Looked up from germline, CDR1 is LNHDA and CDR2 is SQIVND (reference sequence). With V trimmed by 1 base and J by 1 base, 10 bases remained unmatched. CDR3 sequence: CASSIAGLAGGPSIQETQYF. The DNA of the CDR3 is TGTGCCAGTAGTATAGCCGGACTAGCGGGAGGGCCATCGATCCAAGAGACCCAGTACTTC.

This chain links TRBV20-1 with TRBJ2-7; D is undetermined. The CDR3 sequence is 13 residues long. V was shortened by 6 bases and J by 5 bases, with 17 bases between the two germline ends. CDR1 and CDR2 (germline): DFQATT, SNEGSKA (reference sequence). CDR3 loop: CSAPPYSTDEQYF. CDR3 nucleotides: TGCAGTGCCCCCCCGTATAGTACCGACGAGCAGTACTTC.

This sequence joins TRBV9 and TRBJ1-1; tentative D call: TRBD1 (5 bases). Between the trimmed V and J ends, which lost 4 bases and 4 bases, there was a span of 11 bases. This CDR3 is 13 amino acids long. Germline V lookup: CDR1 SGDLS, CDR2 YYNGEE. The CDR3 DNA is TGTGCCAGCAGCCCCTGGGGGAGCACTGAAGCTTTCTTT. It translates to CASSPWGSTEAFF.

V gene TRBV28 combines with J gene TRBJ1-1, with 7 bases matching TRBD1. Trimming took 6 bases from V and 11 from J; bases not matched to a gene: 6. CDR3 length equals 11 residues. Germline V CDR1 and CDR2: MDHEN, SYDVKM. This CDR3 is CASSQQGWAFF. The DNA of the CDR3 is TGTGCCAGCAGCCAACAGGGGTGGGCTTTCTTT.

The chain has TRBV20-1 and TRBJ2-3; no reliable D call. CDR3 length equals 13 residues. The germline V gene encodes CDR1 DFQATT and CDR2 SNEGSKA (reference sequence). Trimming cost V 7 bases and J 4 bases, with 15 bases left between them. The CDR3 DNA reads TGCAGTGGAGCCCCAGGACCCCCAGATACGCAGTATTTT. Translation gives CSGAPGPPDTQYF.

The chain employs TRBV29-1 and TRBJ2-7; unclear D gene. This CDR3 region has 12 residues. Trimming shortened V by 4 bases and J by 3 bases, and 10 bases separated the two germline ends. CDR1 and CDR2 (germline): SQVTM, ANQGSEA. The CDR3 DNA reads TGCAGCGTTGTCATAAGTGGCTACGAGCAGTACTTC. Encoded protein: CSVVISGYEQYF.

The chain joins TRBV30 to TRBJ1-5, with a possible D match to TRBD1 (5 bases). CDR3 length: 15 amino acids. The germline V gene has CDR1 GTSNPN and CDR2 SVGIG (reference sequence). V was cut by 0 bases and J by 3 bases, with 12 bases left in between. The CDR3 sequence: CAWSVPTGYNQPQHF. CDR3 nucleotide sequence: TGTGCCTGGAGTGTACCAACAGGCTACAATCAGCCCCAGCATTTT.

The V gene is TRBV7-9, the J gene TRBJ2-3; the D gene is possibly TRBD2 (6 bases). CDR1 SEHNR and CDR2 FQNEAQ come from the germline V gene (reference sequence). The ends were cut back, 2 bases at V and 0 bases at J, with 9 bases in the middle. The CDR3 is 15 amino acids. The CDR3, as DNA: TGTGCCAGCAGCTTACGCGGGACTAGCACAGATACGCAGTATTTT. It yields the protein CASSLRGTSTDTQYF.

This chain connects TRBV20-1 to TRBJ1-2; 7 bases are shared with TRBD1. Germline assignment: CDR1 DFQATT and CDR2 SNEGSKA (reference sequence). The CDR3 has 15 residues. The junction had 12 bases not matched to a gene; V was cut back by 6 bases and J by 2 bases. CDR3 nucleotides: TGCAGTGCCAGGCCGGCCGGGACAGTAAACTATGGCTACACCTTC. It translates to CSARPAGTVNYGYTF.

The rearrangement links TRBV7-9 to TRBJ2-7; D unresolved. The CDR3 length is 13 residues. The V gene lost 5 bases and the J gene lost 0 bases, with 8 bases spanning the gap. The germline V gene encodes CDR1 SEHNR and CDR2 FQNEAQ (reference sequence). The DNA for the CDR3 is TGTGCCAGCAGCCAAGGAAGCTCCTACGAGCAGTACTTC. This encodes CASSQGSSYEQYF.

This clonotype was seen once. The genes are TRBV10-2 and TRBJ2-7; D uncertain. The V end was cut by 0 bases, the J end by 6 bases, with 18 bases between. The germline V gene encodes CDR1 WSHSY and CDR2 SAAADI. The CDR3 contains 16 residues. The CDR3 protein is CASSESDSLEFREQYF. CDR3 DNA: TGCGCCAGCAGTGAGTCAGATAGTCTAGAGTTTCGCGAGCAGTACTTC.

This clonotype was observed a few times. CDR3 nucleotide sequence: TGTGCCAGCAGCCAAGCTAATGAGCAGTTCTTC. Amino acids: CASSQANEQFF. The J gene is TRBJ2-1, the V gene TRBV3-1; D gene unclear. CDR1 and CDR2 (germline): LGHDT, YNNKEL (reference sequence). Deletions cut 1 base from V and 7 bases from J, with 2 bases between. The CDR3 has 11 amino acids.

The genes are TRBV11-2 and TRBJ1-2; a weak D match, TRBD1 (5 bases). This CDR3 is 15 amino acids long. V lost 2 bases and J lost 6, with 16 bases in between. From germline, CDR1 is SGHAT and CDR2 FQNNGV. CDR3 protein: CASSLPAGGEDGYTF. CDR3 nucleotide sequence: TGTGCCAGCAGCTTACCCGCGGGGGGTGAGGATGGCTACACCTTC.

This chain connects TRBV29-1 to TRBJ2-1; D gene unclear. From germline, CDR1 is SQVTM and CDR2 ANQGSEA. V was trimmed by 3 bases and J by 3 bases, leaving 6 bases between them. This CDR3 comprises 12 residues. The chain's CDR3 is CSVEAFYNEQFF. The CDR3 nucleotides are TGCAGCGTTGAGGCTTTCTACAATGAGCAGTTCTTC.